A selection of T cell receptor beta chains follows, all from one sample in a study of blood T cell repertoires in COVID-19. This table comes from immunoSEQ multiplex PCR, and its TCRdb copy is limited to in-frame clones, with some not included. The table includes 150,000 or so clones, just under 85% detected once. The sample consisted of PBMCs or T cells enriched from blood (not recorded which). These receptors were obtained from a man in his fifties or sixties who had recovered from COVID-19. The CDR3 runs from the conserved cysteine through the conserved F or W. D genes are given only for firm matches.

NA	TRBV6-1	TRBJ2-1	CASSEDYPQFF
NA	TRBV3-1/TRBV3-2	TRBJ1-1	CASSQVLGGAGTEAFF
NA	TRBV7-8	TRBJ1-4	CASSPYRLGNEKLFF
NA	TRBV7-2	TRBJ1-2	CASSPLQGRIGYTF
TRBD2	TRBV23-1	TRBJ2-7	CASSQWAGRVPYEQYF
TRBD1	TRBV5-1	TRBJ1-2	CASSGTRGLFDGYTF
TRBD1	TRBV28	TRBJ1-5	CASSLLTTGMRQPQHF
TRBD2	TRBV3-1/TRBV3-2	TRBJ2-6	CASSDPGLAGTGANVLTF
NA	TRBV3-1/TRBV3-2	TRBJ1-5	CASSHHTGSNQPQHF
TRBD1	TRBV23-1	TRBJ1-3	CASSQYDTGGASGNTIYF
TRBD1	TRBV6-1	TRBJ2-7	CASRETTTGRNNEQYF
NA	TRBV5-1	TRBJ1-3	CASSPRTDGNTIYF
TRBD1	TRBV5-1	TRBJ2-5	CASSATGTGFTQETQYF
TRBD2	TRBV27	TRBJ2-1	CASSFLTSGGDNEQFF
NA	TRBV28	TRBJ1-2	CASRNRGFSNYGYTF
TRBD2	TRBV18	TRBJ2-3	CASSPSGGGTDTQYF
TRBD1	TRBV30	TRBJ2-5	CAWSRGQQETQYF
NA	TRBV6-5	TRBJ2-7	CASSPYYEQYF
TRBD1	TRBV10-3	TRBJ1-2	CAIKAGDRWDLGPGGYTF
TRBD1	TRBV6-5	TRBJ2-1	CASLRDRVSNEQFF
NA	TRBV27	TRBJ2-3	CASTLTVVISTDTQYF
TRBD1	TRBV7-9	TRBJ2-7	CASSLDPGQGTHEQYF
TRBD2	TRBV7-3	TRBJ2-7	CASSLMPSGGDEQYF
TRBD1	TRBV13	TRBJ1-2	CASSPRDRIYYGYTF